This passage covers 18 T cell receptor beta chains from one sample sequenced in a study of cytomegalovirus exposure and HLA in healthy donors. The PCR ran on 60 Vbeta and 13 Jbeta primers. Clones were read by immunoSEQ multiplex PCR, and TCRdb kept only the in-frame ones, dropping some. The repertoire holds over 100,000 clones, approximately 78% seen once, with approximately 1.5% in the top ten. Sequencing was carried out using PBMCs. Receptors were obtained from a female donor in good health and CMV-seronegative.

A few counts support this clone. In DNA form, the CDR3 reads TGTGCCAGCAGCTCTGCCGGACTAGGCTCCGGAAGGACGCAGTATTTT. Its translation is CASSSAGLGSGRTQYF. The V gene is TRBV11-2, the J gene TRBJ2-3; 7 bases are shared with TRBD2. CDR1 and CDR2 (germline): SGHAT, FQNNGV. V lost 4 bases to trimming and J lost 9 bases; unmatched junction nucleotides: 16. The CDR3 length is 16 residues.

J is TRBJ2-7 and V is TRBV7-9; D unresolved. The CDR3 is made up of 13 amino acids. V lost 1 base and J lost 6, with 10 bases in between. Germline CDR1 SEHNR, CDR2 FQNEAQ (reference sequence). As DNA, the CDR3 is TGTGCCAGCAGCTTAGGTGGGCTCAGCGAGCAGTACTTC. It translates to CASSLGGLSEQYF.

The chain has TRBV27 and TRBJ2-7, with 10 nucleotides matching TRBD1. This CDR3 comprises 16 residues. Germline CDR1 reads MNHEY; CDR2 reads SMNVEV (reference sequence). V lost 0 bases to trimming and J lost 2 bases; unmatched junction nucleotides: 4. The CDR3 coding sequence is TGTGCCAGCAGTTTATCCCCCGGGACAGGGGCCTACGAGCAGTACTTC. Translated, it gives CASSLSPGTGAYEQYF.

The chain uses TRBV13 and TRBJ2-7; TRBD2 matches at 13 bases. This CDR3 has 17 residues. Germline assignment: CDR1 PRHDT and CDR2 FYEKMQ (reference sequence). The V and J ends lost 6 bases and 2 bases, in that order; junction bases with no gene match: 10. The chain's CDR3 is CASRDSGLAGPTYEQYF. As DNA, the CDR3 is TGTGCCAGCAGGGACTCGGGACTAGCGGGACCCACCTACGAGCAGTACTTC. Full variable domain (remainder filled in from reference TRBV13 and TRBJ2-7): AAGVIQSPRHLIKEKRETATLKCYPIPRHDTVYWYQQGPGQDPQFLISFYEKMQSDKGSIPDRFSAQQFSDYHSELNMSSLELGDSALYFCASRDSGLAGPTYEQYFGPGTRLTVT.

The J gene is TRBJ2-5, the V gene TRBV4-1; D call uncertain. The J call may be incorrect, as the DNA end agrees better with TRBJ2-7. The CDR3 consists of 16 residues. Germline-derived CDR1 and CDR2 are MGHRA and YSYEKL. This chain's CDR3 is CASSQETAVASDEQYF. In nucleotides, the CDR3 is TGCGCCAGCAGCCAAGAAACGGCGGTAGCATCCGACGAGCAGTACTTC.

The gene calls are TRBV5-4 and TRBJ1-2; no reliable D call. The CDR3 has 16 residues. Germline CDR1 reads SGHNT; CDR2 reads YYREEE (reference sequence). V was cut by 0 bases and J by 3 bases, with 15 bases left in between. The CDR3 DNA reads as TGTGCCAGCAGCTTGGAAACCTACTATAGTGACTATGGCTACACCTTC. As protein: CASSLETYYSDYGYTF.

V gene TRBV9 combines with J gene TRBJ1-2; 9 nucleotides match TRBD1. The J segment lost 4 bases and the V segment lost 0 bases, leaving 4 bases of the junction unmatched. The germline V gene encodes CDR1 SGDLS and CDR2 YYNGEE. The CDR3 sequence is 15 residues long. CDR3 DNA: TGTGCCAGCAGCGTAGAACAGGGGGCCGGCTATGGCTACACCTTC. It encodes CASSVEQGAGYGYTF.

V and J are TRBV6-5 and TRBJ1-2; 7 nucleotides line up with TRBD1. CDR1 and CDR2 (germline): MNHEY, SVGAGI. The CDR3 consists of 14 residues. Trimming at V came to 6 bases and at J to 4 bases, leaving 8 bases not matched to a gene. This CDR3 reads CASRADRMAYGYTF. In nucleotides, the CDR3 is TGTGCCAGCAGAGCGGACAGGATGGCCTATGGCTACACCTTC.

V gene TRBV4-3 combines with J gene TRBJ2-1; tentative D call: TRBD1 (6 bases). In germline, CDR1 is LGHNA, CDR2 YSLEER. With 1 base removed from V and 8 bases from J, the gap between germline ends came to 9 bases. This CDR3 has 13 amino acids. CDR3 protein: CASSQAQGHEQFF. CDR3 nucleotide sequence: TGCGCCAGCAGCCAAGCCCAGGGGCATGAGCAGTTCTTC.

The V gene is TRBV18, the J gene TRBJ2-1; the D gene is possibly TRBD1 (5 bases). Germline CDR1 is KGHSH and CDR2 is LQKENI. CDR3 length equals 14 residues. Trimming stripped 6 bases from V and 2 bases from J, with 11 bases between. CDR3 nucleotides: TGTGCCAGCTCTCAGGGTGGGCCCTACAATGAGCAGTTCTTC. Amino acid sequence: CASSQGGPYNEQFF. The full variable domain, in which reference TRBV18 and TRBJ2-1 provide the parts outside the CDR3, is NAGVMQNPRHLVRRRGQEARLRCSPMKGHSHVYWYRQLPEEGLKFMVYLQKENIIDESGMPKERFSAEFPKEGPSILRIQQVVRGDSAAYFCASSQGGPYNEQFFGPGTRLTVL.

This clone was seen more than once but under ten times. J is TRBJ2-3 and V is TRBV7-9, with a possible D match to TRBD2 (6 bases). The V gene lost 2 bases and the J gene lost 1 base, with 10 bases spanning the gap. The CDR3 covers 15 residues. Per germline, CDR1 SEHNR and CDR2 FQNEAQ (reference sequence). The CDR3 here is CASSLHAGRTDTQYF. CDR3 in DNA: TGTGCCAGCAGCTTACATGCGGGACGCACAGATACGCAGTATTTT.

This clone was found a few times. The chain is built from TRBV10-3 and TRBJ1-1, with D perhaps matching TRBD1 (6 bases). The CDR3 spans 15 residues. The germline V and J ends were trimmed by 10 bases and 2 bases, with 20 bases remaining between them. Looked up from germline, CDR1 is ENHRY and CDR2 is SYGVKD. The CDR3 reads CATQDQQGFNTEAFF. The CDR3 region has the DNA TGTGCCACCCAGGATCAACAGGGTTTCAACACTGAAGCTTTCTTT.

This chain links TRBV30 with TRBJ2-7; tentative D call: TRBD2 (7 bases). The CDR3 length is 16 residues. Germline V gives CDR1 GTSNPN, CDR2 SVGIG (reference sequence). V was pared by 0 bases and J by 3 bases, with 18 bases between. The CDR3 loop is CAWSVFRAGALYEQYF. Here the CDR3 DNA reads TGTGCCTGGAGTGTGTTTCGGGCGGGGGCCCTCTACGAGCAGTACTTC.

The CDR3 DNA follows: TGTGCCAGCAGCGTAAACCGGGACACGGGACTGTTTTTT. Its protein is CASSVNRDTGLFF. This rearrangement joins TRBV9 to TRBJ1-4; a possible D gene is TRBD1 (6 bases). Germline lookup yields CDR1 SGDLS and CDR2 YYNGEE. V was trimmed by 1 base and J by 13 bases, leaving 14 bases between them. This CDR3 spans 13 amino acids.

This rearrangement joins TRBV6-1 to TRBJ2-3, with TRBD2 matching 7 bases. Germline V gene sequence: CDR1 MNHNS, CDR2 SASEGT. The CDR3 sequence is 15 residues long. The V gene end was trimmed by 6 bases and the J gene end by 3 bases; junction bases not matched to a gene: 9. CDR3 region: CASRGQREGTDTQYF. The CDR3 nucleotides read TGTGCCAGCAGGGGCCAGCGGGAAGGGACAGATACGCAGTATTTT.

V and J are TRBV28 and TRBJ2-3, with 7 bases fitting TRBD1. CDR1 MDHEN and CDR2 SYDVKM come from the germline V gene. The CDR3 totals 16 residues. V lost 6 bases to trimming and J lost 0 bases; unmatched junction nucleotides: 9. This CDR3 is CASSRIGTASTDTQYF. In DNA form, the CDR3 reads TGTGCCAGCAGCCGCATCGGGACAGCCAGCACAGATACGCAGTATTTT.

The chain combines TRBV7-2 with TRBJ2-1; 8 positions agree with TRBD2. The CDR3 has 15 residues. Germline V CDR1 and CDR2: SGHTA, FQGNSA. Trimming at V came to 3 bases and at J to 9 bases, leaving 10 bases not matched to a gene. The CDR3 loop reads CASSFIRAGVGEQFF. Written as DNA, the CDR3 is TGTGCCAGCAGCTTTATAAGAGCGGGAGTGGGTGAGCAGTTCTTC.

The chain recombines TRBV4-1 with TRBJ2-7; 10 nucleotides agree with TRBD2. V was clipped by 3 bases and J by 4 bases; unmatched bases: 6. The CDR3 is made up of 15 amino acids. Germline-derived CDR1 and CDR2 are MGHRA and YSYEKL. CDR3 in amino acids: CASSHGLAVAYEQYF. CDR3 DNA sequence: TGCGCCAGCAGCCACGGACTAGCGGTGGCTTACGAGCAGTACTTC.